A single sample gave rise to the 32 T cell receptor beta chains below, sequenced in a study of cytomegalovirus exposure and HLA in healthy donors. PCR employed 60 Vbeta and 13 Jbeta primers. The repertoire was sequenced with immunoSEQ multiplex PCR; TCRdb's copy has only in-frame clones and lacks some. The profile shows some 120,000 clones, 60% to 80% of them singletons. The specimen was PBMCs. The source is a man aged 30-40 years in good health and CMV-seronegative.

The DNA for the CDR3 is TGCGCCAGCAGCCCAGCGGGTAGCGGGGGCTACAATGAGCAGTTCTTC. This codes for CASSPAGSGGYNEQFF. The V gene is TRBV5-1, the J gene TRBJ2-1; 9 bases are shared with TRBD2. CDR3 length: 16 residues. Germline V gene sequence: CDR1 SGHRS, CDR2 YFSETQ. V dropped 4 bases and J dropped 3; count of bases not matched to a gene: 8.

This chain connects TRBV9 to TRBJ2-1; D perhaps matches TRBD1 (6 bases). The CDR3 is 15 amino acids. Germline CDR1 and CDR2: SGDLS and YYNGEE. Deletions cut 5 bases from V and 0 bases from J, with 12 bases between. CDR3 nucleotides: TGTGCCAGCAGTGAGGGGGAATTCTCCTACAATGAGCAGTTCTTC. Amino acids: CASSEGEFSYNEQFF.

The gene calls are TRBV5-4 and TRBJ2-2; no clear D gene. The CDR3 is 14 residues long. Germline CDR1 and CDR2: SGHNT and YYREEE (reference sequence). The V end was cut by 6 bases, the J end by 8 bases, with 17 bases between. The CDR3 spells CASTSPNSMGELFF. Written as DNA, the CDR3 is TGTGCCAGCACTTCCCCCAATAGTATGGGGGAGCTGTTTTTT.

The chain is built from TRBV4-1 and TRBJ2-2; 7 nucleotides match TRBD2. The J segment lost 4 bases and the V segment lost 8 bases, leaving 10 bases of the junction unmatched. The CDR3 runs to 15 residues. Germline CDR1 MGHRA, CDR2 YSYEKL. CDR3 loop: CASCGLPGGTGELFF. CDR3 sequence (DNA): TGCGCCAGCTGCGGGCTACCGGGGGGCACCGGGGAGCTGTTTTTT.

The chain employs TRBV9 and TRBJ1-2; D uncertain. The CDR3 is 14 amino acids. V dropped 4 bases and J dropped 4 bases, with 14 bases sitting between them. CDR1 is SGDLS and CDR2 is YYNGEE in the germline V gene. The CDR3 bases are TGTGCCAGCAGCTCTCGGCGGATGCCCTATGGCTACACCTTC. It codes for CASSSRRMPYGYTF. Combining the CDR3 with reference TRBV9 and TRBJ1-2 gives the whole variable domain DSGVTQTPKHLITATGQRVTLRCSPRSGDLSVYWYQQSLDQGLQFLIQYYNGEERAKGNILERFSAQQFPDLHSELNLSSLELGDSALYFCASSSRRMPYGYTFGSGTRLTVV.

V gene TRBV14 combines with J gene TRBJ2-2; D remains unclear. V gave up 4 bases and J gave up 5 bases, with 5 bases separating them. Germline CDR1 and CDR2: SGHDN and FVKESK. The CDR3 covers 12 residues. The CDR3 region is CASSPTTGELFF. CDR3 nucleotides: TGTGCCAGCAGCCCAACTACCGGGGAGCTGTTTTTT.

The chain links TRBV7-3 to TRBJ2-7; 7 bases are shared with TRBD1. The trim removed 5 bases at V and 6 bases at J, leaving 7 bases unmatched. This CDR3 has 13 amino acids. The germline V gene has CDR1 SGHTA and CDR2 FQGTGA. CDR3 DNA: TGTGCCAGCAGCCCTGACAGGGTGGGCGAGCAGTACTTC. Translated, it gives CASSPDRVGEQYF.

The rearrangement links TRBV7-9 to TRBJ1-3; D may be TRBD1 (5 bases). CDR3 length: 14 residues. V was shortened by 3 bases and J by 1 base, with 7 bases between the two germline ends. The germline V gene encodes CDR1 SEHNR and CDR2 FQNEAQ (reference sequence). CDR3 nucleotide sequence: TGTGCCAGCAGCTTGGGGCTTTCTGGAAACACCATATATTTT. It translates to CASSLGLSGNTIYF.

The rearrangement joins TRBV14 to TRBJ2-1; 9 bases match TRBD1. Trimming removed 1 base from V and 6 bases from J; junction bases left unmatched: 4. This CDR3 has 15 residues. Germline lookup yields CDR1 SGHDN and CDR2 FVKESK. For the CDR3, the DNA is TGTGCCAGCAGCCAAGCCGGGACAGGGACCAATGAGCAGTTCTTC. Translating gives CASSQAGTGTNEQFF.

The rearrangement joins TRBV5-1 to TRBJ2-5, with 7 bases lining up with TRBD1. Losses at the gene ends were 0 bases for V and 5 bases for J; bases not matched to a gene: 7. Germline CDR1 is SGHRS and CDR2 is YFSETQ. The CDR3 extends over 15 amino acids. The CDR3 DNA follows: TGCGCCAGCAGCTTGGCGGGAACAGGGGAGGAGACCCAGTACTTC. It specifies CASSLAGTGEETQYF.

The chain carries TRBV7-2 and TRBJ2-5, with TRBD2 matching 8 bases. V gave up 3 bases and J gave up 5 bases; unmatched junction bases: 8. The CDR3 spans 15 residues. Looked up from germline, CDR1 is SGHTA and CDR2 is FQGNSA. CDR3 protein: CASSLGTTSGETQYF. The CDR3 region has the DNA TGTGCCAGCAGCTTGGGGACTACTAGCGGCGAGACCCAGTACTTC.

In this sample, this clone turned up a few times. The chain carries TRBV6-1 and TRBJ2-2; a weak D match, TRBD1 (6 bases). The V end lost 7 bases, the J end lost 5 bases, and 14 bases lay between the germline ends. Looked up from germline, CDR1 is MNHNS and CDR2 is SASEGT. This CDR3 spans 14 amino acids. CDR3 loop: CASTLTGRTGELFF. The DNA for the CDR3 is TGTGCCAGCACCTTGACAGGAAGGACCGGGGAGCTGTTTTTT.

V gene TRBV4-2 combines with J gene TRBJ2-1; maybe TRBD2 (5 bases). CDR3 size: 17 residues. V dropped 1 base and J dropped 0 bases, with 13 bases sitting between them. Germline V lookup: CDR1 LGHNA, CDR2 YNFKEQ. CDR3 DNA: TGTGCCAGCAGCCAAGCCCTTAGAGGGTACTCCTACAATGAGCAGTTCTTC. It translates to CASSQALRGYSYNEQFF.

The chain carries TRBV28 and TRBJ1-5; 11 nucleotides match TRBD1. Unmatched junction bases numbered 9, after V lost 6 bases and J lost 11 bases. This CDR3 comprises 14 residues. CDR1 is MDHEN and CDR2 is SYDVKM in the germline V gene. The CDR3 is CASSRGQGVVAQHF. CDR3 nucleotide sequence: TGTGCCAGCAGCCGGGGACAGGGGGTAGTGGCCCAGCATTTT.

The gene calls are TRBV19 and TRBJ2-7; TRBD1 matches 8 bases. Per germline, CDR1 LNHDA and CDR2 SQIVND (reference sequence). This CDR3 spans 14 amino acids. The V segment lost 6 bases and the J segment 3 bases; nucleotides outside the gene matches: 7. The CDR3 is CASRRDRRHYEQYF. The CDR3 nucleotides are TGTGCCAGTAGGAGGGACAGGAGACACTACGAGCAGTACTTC.

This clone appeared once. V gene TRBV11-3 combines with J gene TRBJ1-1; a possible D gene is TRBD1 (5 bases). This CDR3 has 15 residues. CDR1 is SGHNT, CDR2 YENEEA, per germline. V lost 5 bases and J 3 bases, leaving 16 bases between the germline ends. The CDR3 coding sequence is TGTGCCAGCAGCCTGGGGCGGGGCGGTGACACTGAAGCTTTCTTT. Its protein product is CASSLGRGGDTEAFF.

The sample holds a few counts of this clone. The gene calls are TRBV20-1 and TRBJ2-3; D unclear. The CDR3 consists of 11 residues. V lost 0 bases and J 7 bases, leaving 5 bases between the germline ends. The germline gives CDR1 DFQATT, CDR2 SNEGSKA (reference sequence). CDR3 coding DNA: TGCAGTGCTAGAGACAGATATACGCAGTATTTT. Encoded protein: CSARDRYTQYF.

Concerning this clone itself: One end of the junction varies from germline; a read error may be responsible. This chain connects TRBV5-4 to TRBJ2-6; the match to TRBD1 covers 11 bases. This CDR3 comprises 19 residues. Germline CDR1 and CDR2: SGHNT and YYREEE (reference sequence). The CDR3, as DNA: TGTGCCAGCAGATTGGTGGGGGGGACAGGGGGCTCTGGGGCCAACGTCCTGACTTTC. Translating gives CASRLVGGTGGSGANVLTF.

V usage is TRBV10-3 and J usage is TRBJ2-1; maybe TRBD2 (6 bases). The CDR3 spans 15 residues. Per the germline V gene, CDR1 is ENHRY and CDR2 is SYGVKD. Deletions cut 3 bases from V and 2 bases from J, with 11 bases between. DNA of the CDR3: TGTGCCATCAGTGACTACGGGGGTGCCTACAATGAGCAGTTCTTC. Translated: CAISDYGGAYNEQFF.

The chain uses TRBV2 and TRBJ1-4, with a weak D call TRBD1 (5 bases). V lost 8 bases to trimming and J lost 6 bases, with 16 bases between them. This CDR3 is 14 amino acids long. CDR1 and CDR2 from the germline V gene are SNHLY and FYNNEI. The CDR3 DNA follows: TGTGCCAGCCACGAGTGGGGGGAGGATGAAAAACTGTTTTTT. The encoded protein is CASHEWGEDEKLFF.

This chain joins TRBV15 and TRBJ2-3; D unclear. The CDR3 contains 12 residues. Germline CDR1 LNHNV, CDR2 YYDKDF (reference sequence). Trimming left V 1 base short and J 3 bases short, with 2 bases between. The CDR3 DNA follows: TGTGCCACCAGCAGAGCTACAGATACGCAGTATTTT. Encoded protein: CATSRATDTQYF.

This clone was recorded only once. This chain's CDR3 is CASRMLAGGQDTQYF. The CDR3 DNA follows: TGTGCCAGTAGGATGCTAGCGGGGGGGCAAGATACGCAGTATTTT. This chain joins TRBV19 and TRBJ2-3; 12 bases line up with TRBD2. The CDR3 loop spans 15 amino acids. The V segment lost 6 bases and the J segment 5 bases; nucleotides outside the gene matches: 6. Germline loops: CDR1 LNHDA, CDR2 SQIVND (reference sequence).

The DNA for the CDR3 is TGTGCCAGCAGCTTGGCAGGGTTCCCGCGGCCCCAGCATTTT. This encodes CASSLAGFPRPQHF. This chain joins TRBV5-6 and TRBJ1-5, with D perhaps TRBD1 (5 bases). This CDR3 region has 14 residues. The V end was cut by 0 bases, the J end by 9 bases, with 13 bases between. Germline V CDR1 and CDR2: SGHDT, YYEEEE.

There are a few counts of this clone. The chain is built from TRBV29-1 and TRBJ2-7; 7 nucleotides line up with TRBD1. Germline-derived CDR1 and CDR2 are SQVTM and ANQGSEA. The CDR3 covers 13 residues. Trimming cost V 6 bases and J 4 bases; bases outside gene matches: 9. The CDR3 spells CSVAGTDLYEQYF. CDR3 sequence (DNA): TGCAGCGTCGCCGGGACAGATTTATACGAGCAGTACTTC.

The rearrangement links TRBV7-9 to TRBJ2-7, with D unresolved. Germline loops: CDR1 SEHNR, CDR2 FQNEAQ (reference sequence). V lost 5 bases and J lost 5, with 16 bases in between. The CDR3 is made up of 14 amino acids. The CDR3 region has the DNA TGTGCCAGCAGCCCCCCCACGGAGAGGCACGAGCAGTACTTC. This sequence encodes CASSPPTERHEQYF.

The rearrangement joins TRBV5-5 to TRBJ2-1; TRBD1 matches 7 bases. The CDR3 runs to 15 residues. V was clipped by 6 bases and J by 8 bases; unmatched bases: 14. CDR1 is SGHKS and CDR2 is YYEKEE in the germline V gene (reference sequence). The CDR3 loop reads CASKRNAGGRDEQFF. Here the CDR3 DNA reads TGTGCCAGCAAAAGAAACGCAGGGGGTCGCGATGAGCAGTTCTTC.

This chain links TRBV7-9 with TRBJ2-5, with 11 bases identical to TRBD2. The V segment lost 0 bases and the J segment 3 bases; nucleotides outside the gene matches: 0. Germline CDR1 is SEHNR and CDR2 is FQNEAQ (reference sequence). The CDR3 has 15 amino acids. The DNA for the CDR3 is TGTGCCAGCAGCTTAGCTAGCGGGGGGGAAGAGACCCAGTACTTC. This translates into CASSLASGGEETQYF.

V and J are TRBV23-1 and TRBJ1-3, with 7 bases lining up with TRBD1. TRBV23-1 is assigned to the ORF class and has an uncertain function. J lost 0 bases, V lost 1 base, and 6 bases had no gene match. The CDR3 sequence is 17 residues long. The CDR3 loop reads CASSQYDRVTSGNTIYF. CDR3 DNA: TGCGCCAGCAGTCAATACGACAGGGTAACCTCTGGAAACACCATATATTTT.

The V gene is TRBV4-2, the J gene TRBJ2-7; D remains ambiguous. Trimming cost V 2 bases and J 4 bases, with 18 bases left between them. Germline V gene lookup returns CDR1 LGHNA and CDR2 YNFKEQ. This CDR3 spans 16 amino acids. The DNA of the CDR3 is TGTGCCAGCAGCCAACAAGACACACAGAGAGATTACGAGCAGTACTTC. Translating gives CASSQQDTQRDYEQYF.

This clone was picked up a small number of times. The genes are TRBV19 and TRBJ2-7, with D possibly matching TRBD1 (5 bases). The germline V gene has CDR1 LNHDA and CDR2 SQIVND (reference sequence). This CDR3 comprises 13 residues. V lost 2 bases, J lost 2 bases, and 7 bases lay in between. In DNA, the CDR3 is TGTGCCAGTAGTATACCAGGGCCCTACGAGCAGTACTTC. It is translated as CASSIPGPYEQYF.

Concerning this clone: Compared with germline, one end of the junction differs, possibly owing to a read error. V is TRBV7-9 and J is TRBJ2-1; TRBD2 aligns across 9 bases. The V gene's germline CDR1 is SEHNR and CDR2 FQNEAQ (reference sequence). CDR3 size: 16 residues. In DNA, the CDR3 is TGTTCCAGCAGCTATGTCATAGCGGGGGTTATGAATGAGCAGTTCTTC. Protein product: CSSSYVIAGVMNEQFF.

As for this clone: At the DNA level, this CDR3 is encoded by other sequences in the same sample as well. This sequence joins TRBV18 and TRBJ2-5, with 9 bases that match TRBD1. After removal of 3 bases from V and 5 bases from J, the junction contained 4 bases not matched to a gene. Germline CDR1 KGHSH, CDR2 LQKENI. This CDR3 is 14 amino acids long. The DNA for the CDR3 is TGTGCCAGCTCACCCGGGACAGGGAGGGAGACCCAGTACTTC. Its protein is CASSPGTGRETQYF.